Following are 26 T cell receptor beta chains from one sample sequenced in a study of blood T cells in healthy people across ages. A second PCR, run for about 7 to 11 cycles, used a sample-barcoded 5' primer plus a J-beta primer mix. TCRdb re-called the 5' RACE reads through MiXCR, storing one row per CDR3 protein. The table records some 760,000 distinct CDR3 sequences, 25% of them present only once. These sequences were also reported in another study, on T cells of mothers and their children.

The sequencing input was blood. These receptors were taken from a boy between 5 and 17 years old in good health.

The chain has TRBV7-9 and TRBJ2-7, with 8 positions matching TRBD1. CDR1 and CDR2 from the germline V gene are SEHNR and FQNEAQ (reference sequence). The trim removed 4 bases at V and 3 bases at J, leaving 5 bases unmatched. The CDR3 consists of 14 residues. The CDR3 loop reads CASSSTGEIYEQYF. As DNA, the CDR3 is TGTGCCAGCAGCTCGACAGGGGAAATCTACGAGCAGTACTTC. The variable domain in full, with the rest retrieved from reference TRBV7-9 and TRBJ2-7, is DTGVSQNPRHKITKRGQNVTFRCDPISEHNRLYWYRQTLGQGPEFLTYFQNEAQLEKSRLLSDRFSAERPKGSFSTLEIQRTEQGDSAMYLCASSSTGEIYEQYFGPGTRLTVT.

This clonotype has more than one count but fewer than ten. The chain joins TRBV7-8 to TRBJ2-3; 10 positions agree with TRBD2. Germline trimming cut 3 bases from V and 3 bases from J; bases unmatched to any gene: 12. Germline CDR1 is SGHVS and CDR2 is FQNEAQ. This CDR3 contains 18 residues. CDR3 sequence: CASSFLPAGGPGTDTQYF. The CDR3 region has the DNA TGTGCCAGCAGCTTCCTTCCAGCGGGAGGGCCGGGGACAGATACGCAGTATTTT.

This clonotype was seen a few times. The J gene is TRBJ2-1, the V gene TRBV6-5; TRBD2 matches 13 bases. CDR3 length equals 17 residues. In germline, CDR1 is MNHEY, CDR2 SVGAGI. V dropped 4 bases and J dropped 4; count of bases not matched to a gene: 7. The CDR3 is CASSSSWTSGGYNEQFF. CDR3 DNA sequence: TGTGCCAGCAGTTCCTCCTGGACTAGCGGGGGATACAATGAGCAGTTCTTC.

This chain joins TRBV15 and TRBJ2-5, with D perhaps TRBD2 (6 bases). Germline loops: CDR1 LNHNV, CDR2 YYDKDF (reference sequence). The CDR3 is 18 residues long. With 1 base removed from V and 2 bases from J, the gap between germline ends came to 20 bases. The CDR3 bases are TGTGCCACCAGCAGAGGATCGTTCGTGGGGGGTGCACAAGAGACCCAGTACTTC. It yields the protein CATSRGSFVGGAQETQYF.

The rearrangement joins TRBV20-1 to TRBJ2-7; D ambiguous. V was trimmed by 0 bases and J by 6 bases, leaving 21 bases between them. Germline loops: CDR1 DFQATT, CDR2 SNEGSKA (reference sequence). CDR3 size: 16 residues. CDR3 sequence: CSARELREITGGEQYF. The CDR3 coding sequence is TGCAGTGCTAGAGAGCTTAGGGAAATTACCGGCGGCGAGCAGTACTTC.

The V call is TRBV3-1, the J call TRBJ2-4, with 9 bases fitting TRBD1. The CDR3 extends over 16 amino acids. From germline, CDR1 is LGHDT and CDR2 YNNKEL (reference sequence). The trim removed 5 bases at V and 2 bases at J, leaving 7 bases unmatched. The CDR3 bases are TGTGCCAGCAGCTTCCGACAGGGGGTAACCAAAAACATTCAGTACTTC. Protein: CASSFRQGVTKNIQYF.

This clonotype was observed a few times. The junction does not match germline at one end; this may be a read error. The chain carries TRBV27 and TRBJ2-3; D might be TRBD1 (6 bases). Germline loops: CDR1 MNHEY, CDR2 SMNVEV (reference sequence). The CDR3 is 15 residues long. The CDR3 loop is CACSPGTISTDTQYF. CDR3 nucleotide sequence: TGTGCCTGCAGTCCAGGGACAATTAGCACAGATACGCAGTATTTT.

The chain combines TRBV5-5 with TRBJ1-5, with 9 bases aligning to TRBD1. The CDR3 covers 15 residues. The ends lost 0 bases at V and 4 bases at J; junction bases unmatched: 2. Per germline, CDR1 SGHKS and CDR2 YYEKEE (reference sequence). CDR3 DNA sequence: TGTGCCAGCAGCTTGGGGGACAGGGTTAATCAGCCCCAGCATTTT. Its protein product is CASSLGDRVNQPQHF.

This clonotype was seen only a few times. V gene TRBV28 combines with J gene TRBJ2-4; D remains ambiguous. With 3 bases removed from V and 5 bases from J, the gap between germline ends came to 11 bases. Germline lookup yields CDR1 MDHEN and CDR2 SYDVKM. The CDR3 loop spans 14 amino acids. The CDR3 reads CASSFSYKENIQYF. In DNA form, the CDR3 reads TGTGCCAGCAGTTTCAGCTACAAGGAAAACATTCAGTACTTC.

The V and J genes are TRBV12-3 or TRBV12-4 and TRBJ2-1; the D gene is possibly TRBD2 (5 bases). V lost 2 bases to trimming and J lost 9 bases, with 17 bases between them. The length of the CDR3 is 15 residues. The CDR3 DNA sequence: TGTGCCAGCAGTTTATGGCGGGCCTCCTATGGTGAGCAGTTCTTC. It is translated as CASSLWRASYGEQFF.

This clonotype has only a few counts. The V and J genes are TRBV7-8 and TRBJ2-1; 8 bases line up with TRBD2. V dropped 5 bases and J dropped 4; count of bases not matched to a gene: 7. Germline CDR1 reads SGHVS; CDR2 reads FQNEAQ. The CDR3 contains 15 residues. CDR3 sequence: CASSQIAGMYNEQFF. CDR3 bases: TGTGCCAGCAGCCAAATAGCGGGAATGTACAATGAGCAGTTCTTC. The full variable domain, in which reference TRBV7-8 and TRBJ2-1 provide the parts outside the CDR3, is GAGVSQSPRYKVAKRGQDVALRCDPISGHVSLFWYQQALGQGPEFLTYFQNEAQLDKSGLPSDRFFAERPEGSVSTLKIQRTQQEDSAVYLCASSQIAGMYNEQFFGPGTRLTVL.

This clonotype was observed a few times. This sequence joins TRBV13 and TRBJ2-7; 7 nucleotides match TRBD2. The DNA end favors TRBJ2-1, so the J call may be wrong. The CDR3 is 17 amino acids. Per germline, CDR1 PRHDT and CDR2 FYEKMQ (reference sequence). The DNA of the CDR3 is TGTGCCAGCAGCTTAGGCCCCGGGACTACACTAGTCAATGAGCAGTTCTTC. This translates into CASSLGPGTTLVNEQFF.

The V call is TRBV19, the J call TRBJ1-6; D gene uncertain. The CDR3 has 13 amino acids. The germline V and J ends were trimmed by 3 bases and 8 bases, with 8 bases remaining between them. Germline CDR1 and CDR2: LNHDA and SQIVND (reference sequence). Written as DNA, the CDR3 is TGTGCCAGTAGTATCCTTGGAGATTCACCCCTCCACTTT. As protein: CASSILGDSPLHF. The variable domain in full, completed from reference TRBV19 and TRBJ1-6, reads DGGITQSPKYLFRKEGQNVTLSCEQNLNHDAMYWYRQDPGQGLRLIYYSQIVNDFQKGDIAEGYSVSREKKESFPLTVTSAQKNPTAFYLCASSILGDSPLHFGNGTRLTVT.

This clonotype was observed once. This chain connects TRBV28 to TRBJ2-1; no clear D. Germline loops: CDR1 MDHEN, CDR2 SYDVKM. Trimming pared 3 bases from V and 2 bases from J, leaving 8 bases between. This CDR3 spans 14 amino acids. This chain's CDR3 is CASSFPGAYNEQFF. In nucleotides, the CDR3 is TGTGCCAGCAGTTTCCCAGGAGCCTACAATGAGCAGTTCTTC.

This clonotype turned up a few times. The chain recombines TRBV20-1 with TRBJ2-7, with D perhaps TRBD1 (7 bases). Germline V CDR1 and CDR2: DFQATT, SNEGSKA (reference sequence). The CDR3 covers 16 residues. V lost 3 bases and J 3 bases, leaving 21 bases between the germline ends. The CDR3 spells CSASTRERQGNYEQYF. The CDR3 coding sequence is TGCAGTGCTAGTACTCGGGAGAGACAGGGCAACTACGAGCAGTACTTC.

The J gene is TRBJ2-4, the V gene TRBV2, with 11 positions matching TRBD2. V shed 7 bases and J 6 bases; nucleotides not matched to a gene: 14. CDR1 and CDR2 from the germline V gene are SNHLY and FYNNEI. The CDR3 spans 17 residues. The CDR3 here is CASTRLAGFSSGNIQYF. CDR3 DNA sequence: TGTGCCAGCACGCGACTAGCGGGGTTTTCGAGCGGAAACATTCAGTACTTC.

The chain links TRBV20-1 to TRBJ2-3; the D is unclear. CDR1 and CDR2 (germline): DFQATT, SNEGSKA (reference sequence). Trimming left V 5 bases short and J 7 bases short, with 22 bases between. The CDR3 totals 15 residues. The CDR3 coding sequence is TGCAGTGCTCGCCTTCCTGCCCCCATGCTTTATACGCAGTATTTT. Amino acid sequence: CSARLPAPMLYTQYF.

V is TRBV4-1 and J is TRBJ2-1; unclear D gene. The CDR3 loop spans 13 amino acids. Trimming took off 4 bases at V and 5 bases at J, with 9 bases between the two ends. From germline, CDR1 is MGHRA and CDR2 YSYEKL. CDR3 DNA: TGCGCCAGCAGCCCCAATTTGAACAATGAGCAGTTCTTC. Its protein is CASSPNLNNEQFF.

This clonotype was seen ten or more times. The genes are TRBV6-5 and TRBJ2-2, with D perhaps TRBD2 (6 bases). The germline gives CDR1 MNHEY, CDR2 SVGAGI. CDR3 length: 17 amino acids. V was cut by 2 bases and J by 3 bases, with 16 bases left in between. In nucleotides, the CDR3 is TGTGCCAGCAGTTACGTTGGCGGGGCCGCCTACACCGGGGAGCTGTTTTTT. This sequence encodes CASSYVGGAAYTGELFF.

The rearrangement joins TRBV14 to TRBJ2-1; D call uncertain. Trimming shortened V by 4 bases and J by 3 bases, and 10 bases separated the two germline ends. This CDR3 has 14 residues. From germline, CDR1 is SGHDN and CDR2 FVKESK. The CDR3 coding sequence is TGTGCCAGCAGCCCACTTGTGGTCTACAATGAGCAGTTCTTC. As protein: CASSPLVVYNEQFF.

This clonotype has a handful of counts. J is TRBJ2-5 and V is TRBV18; perhaps TRBD2 as D (5 bases). The CDR3 runs to 14 residues. The V end lost 6 bases, the J end lost 4 bases, and 15 bases lay between the germline ends. CDR1 and CDR2 (germline): KGHSH, LQKENI. This CDR3 is CASSIAPGIETQYF. CDR3 DNA sequence: TGTGCCAGCTCCATTGCTCCGGGGATAGAGACCCAGTACTTC.

This chain links TRBV11-2 with TRBJ1-3; unclear D gene. V lost 6 bases and J 2 bases, leaving 11 bases between the germline ends. This CDR3 spans 14 amino acids. From germline, CDR1 is SGHAT and CDR2 FQNNGV. The CDR3 bases are TGTGCCAGCAGGAGGGTAAACACTGGAAACACCATATATTTT. Protein sequence: CASRRVNTGNTIYF. Combining the CDR3 with reference TRBV11-2 and TRBJ1-3 gives the whole variable domain EAGVAQSPRYKIIEKRQSVAFWCNPISGHATLYWYQQILGQGPKLLIQFQNNGVVDDSQLPKDRFSAERLKGVDSTLKIQPAKLEDSAVYLCASRRVNTGNTIYFGEGSWLTVV.

The V and J genes are TRBV20-1 and TRBJ1-2; D perhaps matches TRBD1 (5 bases). The CDR3 totals 13 residues. CDR1 DFQATT and CDR2 SNEGSKA come from the germline V gene (reference sequence). The V gene lost 3 bases and the J gene lost 1 base, with 9 bases spanning the gap. CDR3 protein: CSASHGGNYGYTF. DNA for the CDR3: TGCAGTGCTAGCCACGGGGGTAACTATGGCTACACCTTC.

This rearrangement joins TRBV28 to TRBJ1-2; 7 positions match TRBD1. Germline V CDR1 and CDR2: MDHEN, SYDVKM. The V gene end was trimmed by 5 bases and the J gene end by 7 bases; junction bases not matched to a gene: 13. CDR3 size: 15 residues. The CDR3 protein is CASSQGGSSSGGYTF. The CDR3 DNA reads as TGTGCCAGCAGTCAAGGGGGCAGCTCCTCGGGTGGCTACACCTTC.

CDR3: CASSQDSGGQGLGNEQFF. The DNA for the CDR3 is TGCGCCAGCAGCCAAGACTCTGGGGGACAGGGTCTAGGTAATGAGCAGTTCTTC. This rearrangement joins TRBV4-3 to TRBJ2-1; 9 bases fit TRBD1. Germline loops: CDR1 LGHNA, CDR2 YSLEER. The CDR3 loop spans 18 amino acids. V dropped 0 bases and J dropped 7; count of bases not matched to a gene: 13.

This clonotype was counted at least ten times. The V gene is TRBV6-6, the J gene TRBJ2-4; D not certain. The CDR3 runs to 15 residues. Germline V lookup: CDR1 MNHNY, CDR2 SVGAGI (reference sequence). V lost 4 bases to trimming and J lost 0 bases, with 10 bases between them. CDR3 sequence: CASSSSGLAKNIQYF. CDR3 nucleotides: TGTGCCAGCAGTTCCTCGGGTCTAGCCAAAAACATTCAGTACTTC.